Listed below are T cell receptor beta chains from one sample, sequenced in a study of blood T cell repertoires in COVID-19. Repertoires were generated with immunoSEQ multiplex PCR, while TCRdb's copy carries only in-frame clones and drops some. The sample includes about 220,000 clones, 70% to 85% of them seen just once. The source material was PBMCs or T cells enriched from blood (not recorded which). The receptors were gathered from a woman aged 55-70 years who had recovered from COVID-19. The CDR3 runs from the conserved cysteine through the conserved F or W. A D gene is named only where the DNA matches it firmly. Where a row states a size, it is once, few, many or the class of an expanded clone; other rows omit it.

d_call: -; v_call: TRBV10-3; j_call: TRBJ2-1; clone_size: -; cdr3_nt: TGTGCCATCAGTGACCCCAAATACAATGAGCAGTTCTTC; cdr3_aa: CAISDPKYNEQFF
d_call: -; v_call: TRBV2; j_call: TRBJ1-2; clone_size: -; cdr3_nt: TGTGCCAGCAGTGACAGGGACTATGGCTACACCTTC; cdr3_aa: CASSDRDYGYTF
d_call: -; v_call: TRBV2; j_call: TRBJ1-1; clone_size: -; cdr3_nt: TGTGCCAGCAGTATGGGGGGGCTCACTGAAGCTTTCTTT; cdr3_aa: CASSMGGLTEAFF
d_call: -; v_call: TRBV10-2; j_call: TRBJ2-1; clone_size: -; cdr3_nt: TGCGCCAGCAGCGGTCGCAATGAGCAGTTCTTC; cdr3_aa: CASSGRNEQFF
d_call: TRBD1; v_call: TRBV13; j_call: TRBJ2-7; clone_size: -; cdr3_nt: TGTGCCAGCAGTCCGGGGACAGGAACCCCCTACGAGCAGTACTTC; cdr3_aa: CASSPGTGTPYEQYF
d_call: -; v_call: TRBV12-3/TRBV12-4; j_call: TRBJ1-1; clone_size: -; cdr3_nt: TGTGCCAGCAGTTTCAGTGACACTGAAGCTTTCTTT; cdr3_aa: CASSFSDTEAFF
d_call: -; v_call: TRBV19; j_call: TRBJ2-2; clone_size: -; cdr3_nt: TGTGCCACTGGTGAGGTGAACACCGGGGAGCTGTTTTTT; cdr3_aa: CATGEVNTGELFF
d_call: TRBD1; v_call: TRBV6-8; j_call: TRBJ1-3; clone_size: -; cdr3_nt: TGTGCCAGCAGGTGGGGACAGTCATCTGGAAACACCATATATTTT; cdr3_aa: CASRWGQSSGNTIYF
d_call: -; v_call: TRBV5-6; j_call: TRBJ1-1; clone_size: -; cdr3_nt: TGTGCCAGCAGCTTGATAATCGTTTCAGGGCTGAACACTGAAGCTTTCTTT; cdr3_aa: CASSLIIVSGLNTEAFF
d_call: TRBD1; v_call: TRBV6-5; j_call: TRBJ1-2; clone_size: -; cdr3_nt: TGTGCCAGCAGAGTTATGGACAGGGCGTATGGCTACACCTTC; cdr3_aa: CASRVMDRAYGYTF
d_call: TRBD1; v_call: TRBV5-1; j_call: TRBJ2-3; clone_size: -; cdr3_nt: TGCGCCAGCAGCACGGGACAGGTCAGGAATACGCAGTATTTT; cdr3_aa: CASSTGQVRNTQYF
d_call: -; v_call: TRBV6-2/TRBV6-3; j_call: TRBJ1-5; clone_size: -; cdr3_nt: TGTGCCAGCAGTTACGTCACAGACAATCAGCCCCAGCATTTT; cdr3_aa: CASSYVTDNQPQHF
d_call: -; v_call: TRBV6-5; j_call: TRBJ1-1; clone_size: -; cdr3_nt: TGTGCCAGTAGGGACTCCAAGAACACTGAAGCTTTCTTT; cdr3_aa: CASRDSKNTEAFF
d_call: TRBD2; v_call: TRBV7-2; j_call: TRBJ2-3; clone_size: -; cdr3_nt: TGTGCCAGCAGCTTAGGTGTTAGCGGGAGAGAAACGCAGTATTTT; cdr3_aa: CASSLGVSGRETQYF
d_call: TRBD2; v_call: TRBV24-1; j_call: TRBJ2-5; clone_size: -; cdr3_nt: TGTGCCACCAGTGCGGCTAGCGGGAGCGAAGAGACCCAGTACTTC; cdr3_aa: CATSAASGSEETQYF
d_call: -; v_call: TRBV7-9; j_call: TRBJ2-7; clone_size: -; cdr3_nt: TGTGCCAGCAGCCCAGGCAGCCTACTCTACGAGCAGTACTTC; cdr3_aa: CASSPGSLLYEQYF
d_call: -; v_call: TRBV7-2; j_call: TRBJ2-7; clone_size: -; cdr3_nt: TGTGCCAGCAGCTTACGGGTTAAGGAGCAGTACTTC; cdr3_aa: CASSLRVKEQYF
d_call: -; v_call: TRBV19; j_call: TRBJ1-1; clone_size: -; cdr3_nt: TGTGCCAGTAGTTCAACAGGGAGGGGGACTGAAGCTTTCTTT; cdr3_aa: CASSSTGRGTEAFF
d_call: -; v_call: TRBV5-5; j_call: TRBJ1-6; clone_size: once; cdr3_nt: TGTGCCAGCAGCCCGGACAATCCTCCCAACAATAATTCACCCCTCCACTTT; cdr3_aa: CASSPDNPPNNNSPLHF
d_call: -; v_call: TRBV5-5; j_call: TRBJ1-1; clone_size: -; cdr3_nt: TGTGCCAGCAGTTTACAGGGATCTGAAGCTTTCTTT; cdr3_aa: CASSLQGSEAFF
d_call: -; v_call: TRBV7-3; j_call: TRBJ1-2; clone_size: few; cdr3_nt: TGTGCCAGCAGCTCGGCAGATTCTAGGGGCTATGGCTACACCTTC; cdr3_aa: CASSSADSRGYGYTF
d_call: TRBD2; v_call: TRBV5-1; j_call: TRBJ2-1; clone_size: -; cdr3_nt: TGCGCCAGCAGCGGGGGACTAGCGGGCTACAATGAGCAGTTCTTC; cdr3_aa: CASSGGLAGYNEQFF
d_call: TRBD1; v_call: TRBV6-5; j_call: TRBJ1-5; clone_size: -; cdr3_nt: TGTGCCAGCAGTAATACAGGGGGCCTCAATCAGCCCCAGCATTTT; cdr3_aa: CASSNTGGLNQPQHF
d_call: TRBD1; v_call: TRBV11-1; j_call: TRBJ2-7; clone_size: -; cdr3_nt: TGTGCCAGCAGCTTGAAGAGGCAGGGGGTTTTCTACGAGCAGTACTTC; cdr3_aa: CASSLKRQGVFYEQYF
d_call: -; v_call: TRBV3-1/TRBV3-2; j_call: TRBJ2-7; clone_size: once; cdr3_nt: TGTGCCAGCAGCCAGTTTTGGGGGAGGAGGGCCTACGAGCAGTACTTC; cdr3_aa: CASSQFWGRRAYEQYF
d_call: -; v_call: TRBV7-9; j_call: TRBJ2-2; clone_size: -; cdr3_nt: TGTGCCAGCAGCTTCAGCCAGGGCTCAGGGGAGCTGTTTTTT; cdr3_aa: CASSFSQGSGELFF
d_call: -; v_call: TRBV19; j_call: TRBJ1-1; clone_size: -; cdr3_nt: TGTGCCAGTAGGGCTGGGGGCTGGGGCACTGAAGCTTTCTTT; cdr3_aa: CASRAGGWGTEAFF
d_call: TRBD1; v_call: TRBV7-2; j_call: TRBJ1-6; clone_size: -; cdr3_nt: TGTGCCAGCAGCTTAGAGACAGGGATGAGCTGGTATAATTCACCCCTCCACTTT; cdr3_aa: CASSLETGMSWYNSPLHF
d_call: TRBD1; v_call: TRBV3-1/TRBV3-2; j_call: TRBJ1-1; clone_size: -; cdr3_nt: TGTGCCAGCAGCGAAACAGGGGTCCGAGCTTTCTTT; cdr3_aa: CASSETGVRAFF
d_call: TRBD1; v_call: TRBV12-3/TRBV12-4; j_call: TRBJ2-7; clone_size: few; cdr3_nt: TGTGCCAGCAGCGGACAGGGAGGTCACGAGCAGTACTTC; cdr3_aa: CASSGQGGHEQYF
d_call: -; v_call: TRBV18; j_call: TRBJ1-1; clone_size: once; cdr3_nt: TGTGCCAGCTCACTGGAACAGGAGCTTCTACCTGAAGCTTTCTTT; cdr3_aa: CASSLEQELLPEAFF
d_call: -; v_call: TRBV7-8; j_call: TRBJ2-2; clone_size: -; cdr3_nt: TGTGCCAGCAGCTTAGTAGTGACACCGACCGGGGAGCTGTTTTTT; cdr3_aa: CASSLVVTPTGELFF
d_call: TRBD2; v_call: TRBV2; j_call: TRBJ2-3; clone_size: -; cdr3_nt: TGTGCCAGCAAGGCCCAGCGGGGCGCGGCAGATACGCAGTATTTT; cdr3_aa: CASKAQRGAADTQYF
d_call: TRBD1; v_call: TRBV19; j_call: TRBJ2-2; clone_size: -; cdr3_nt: TGTGCCAGTAGTATCGGGACAGTGAACACCGGGGAGCTGTTTTTT; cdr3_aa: CASSIGTVNTGELFF
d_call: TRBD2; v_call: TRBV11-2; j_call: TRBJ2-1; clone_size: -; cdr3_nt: TGTGCCAGCAGCTTAGATCGCGCGGGAGGGCTAAGCGAGCAGTTCTTC; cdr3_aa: CASSLDRAGGLSEQFF
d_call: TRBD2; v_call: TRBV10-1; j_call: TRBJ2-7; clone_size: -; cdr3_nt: TGCGCCAGCAGCGGGGGACTAGCGGGAGTCTACGAGCAGTACTTC; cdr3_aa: CASSGGLAGVYEQYF
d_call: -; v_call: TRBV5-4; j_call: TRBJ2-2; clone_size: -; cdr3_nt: TGTGCCAGCAGCTTATCGCTGGCGGCCACCGGGGAGCTGTTTTTT; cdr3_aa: CASSLSLAATGELFF
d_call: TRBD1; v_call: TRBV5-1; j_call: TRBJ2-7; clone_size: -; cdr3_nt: TGCGCCAGCAGCTTGGATGGGGCGGCAGGGGGCCGGAACGAGCAGTACTTC; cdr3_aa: CASSLDGAAGGRNEQYF
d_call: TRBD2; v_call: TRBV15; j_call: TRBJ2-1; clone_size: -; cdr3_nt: TGTGCCACCAGCAGAGAGAGGGGAGGGCAGGGAGGGCCAAACTCCTACAATGAGCAGTTCTTC; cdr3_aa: CATSRERGGQGGPNSYNEQFF
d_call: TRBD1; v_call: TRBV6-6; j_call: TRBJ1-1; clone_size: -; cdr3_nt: TGTGCCAGCAGTTATCTGGGACAGGAAGCTTTCTTT; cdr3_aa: CASSYLGQEAFF
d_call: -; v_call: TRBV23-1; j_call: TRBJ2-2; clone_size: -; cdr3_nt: TGCGCCAGTACACCCGGGGAGCTGTTTTTT; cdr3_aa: CASTPGELFF
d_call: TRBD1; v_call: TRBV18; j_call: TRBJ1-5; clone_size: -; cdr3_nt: TGTGCCAGCTCACCGACTAACAGGGGCTATCAGCCCCAGCATTTT; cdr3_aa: CASSPTNRGYQPQHF